This T cell receptor (beta chain) was sequenced for a study of blood T cell repertoires in COVID-19 (dated by TCRdb to 2018 to 2021). For the study in its entirety: The collaborator samples originated in the United States, Italy and Spain and spanned the acute and convalescent phases of COVID-19. The repertoires were made available in a free public database intended to serve as a resource for research on the immune response to SARS-CoV-2. Where available, HLA class I and class II types were taken from metadata supplied by the sample provider and were not determined by assay-based typing. Samples came from the ongoing ImmuneRACE study (first 160 participants) plus 1,254 subjects from 6 global collaborators. Sample metadata almost always included a de-identified subject ID, COVID-19 status, age in years and sex. Deeply sampled blood TCRbeta repertoires from subjects exposed to, actively infected with, or recovered from COVID-19 were included in the dataset. The prospective study material was composed of cDNA or gDNA derived from T cells, B-cell-depleted T cells, or PBMCs. Overall results and qualifications from the work: The quantity of clinical and demographic metadata differed by source and by participant and was supplied without curation.

In its sample, this clone was seen a few times. What this receptor recognizes is not known. Base-call qualities are not available, and no considerably larger clone is one nucleotide away. The CDR3 goes from the cysteine to the phenylalanine over 16 residues. The entry retains the CDR3 DNA only, 48 bases that are in frame from base 1. The germline V and J ends show losses of 3 bases and 3 bases respectively, and no gene match explains 10 bases of the junction. Looking up the germline V gene yields CDR1 SGHAT and CDR2 FQNNGV. Participants in the prospective study were aged about 18 to 90 years, lived in some 24 United States geographic areas, and enrolled through a virtual design. In the prospective study, participants were assigned to cohorts based on the clinical history participants reported in a screening survey and a study questionnaire. For ImmuneRACE Cohort 3, a participant was defined as recovered based on two consecutive negative NP/OP PCR tests, clearance by a healthcare professional, or resolution of symptoms. In the prospective study, whole blood, serum and a nasopharyngeal or oropharyngeal swab were collected from each participant by mobile phlebotomists. Additional blood draws and questionnaires over an approximately 2-month period could optionally be provided by prospective study participants. Blood samples from the prospective study were shipped frozen or at room temperature prior to DNA extraction.

TCRbeta CDR3 regions were amplified from genomic DNA using the immunoSEQ Assay, a bias-controlled multiplex PCR. Per the source publication's procedure: The number of nucleated cells in each sample was estimated by amplification of reference gene primers within the assay. Sequence reads were collapsed and filtered to measure the absolute abundance of every unique TCRbeta CDR3 rearrangement. For each sample, productive Simpson clonality was calculated by taking the square root of Simpson's diversity index across productive rearrangements. TCRdb mirrors the immuneACCESS table, restricted to in-frame sequences. Some clones are absent from its copies; in checked studies, under half trace to an unresolved V gene, and the reason for the others is unknown. From that table come the V and J calls and clone size; the DNA was used to work out D and trimming. The sample contains approximately 270,000 clones, roughly nine tenths of them found a single time. Around 1.9% of the sample lies in the top ten.

The sequencing sample was made of PBMCs or T cells enriched from blood (not recorded which). This receptor was taken from a woman aged 55-69 years who had recovered from COVID-19. The sequence is built from TRBV11-2 and TRBJ2-7, and TRBD2 matches 8 of the central bases. CDR3 reads: CASSFDLGLGLYEQYF. In nucleotide form, the sequence is TGTGCCAGCAGCTTTGATTTGGGACTAGGGCTCTACGAGCAGTACTTC.